This TCR beta chain derives from a study of cytomegalovirus exposure and HLA in healthy donors. The study, taken as a whole, reports: In a later analysis, TCR beta V- and J-gene trimming was associated with a missense DCLRE1C variant.

About this clone: Its target is not known.

In germline, CDR1 is SGHRS, CDR2 YFSETQ. This CDR3 has 14 residues. The V end was cut by 0 bases, the J end by 0 bases, with 6 bases between. PCR primers comprised 60 Vbeta and 13 Jbeta primers. Using immunoSEQ multiplex PCR, the repertoire was profiled, and TCRdb retains in-frame clones only, with some absent. The table lists roughly 100,000 clones, around 76% of them singletons, with more than 6% in the top ten. The source is a man aged 40-50 years in good health and CMV-seropositive. Material: PBMCs. J is TRBJ1-1 and V is TRBV5-1; no firm D call. The CDR3, as DNA: TGCGCCAGCAGCTTGGACAGCATGAACACTGAAGCTTTCTTT. Residues: CASSLDSMNTEAFF.